One sample yielded the 21 T cell receptor beta chains listed below, sequenced in a study of beta chain features in type 1 diabetes. Expressed TCRB transcripts got sequenced, as all isolated RNA was reverse transcribed. The repertoire was sequenced with immunoSEQ multiplex PCR; TCRdb's copy has only in-frame clones and lacks some. Counted here are about 180,000 clones, 10% to 15% occurring once; the ten biggest clones make up 0.5% to 0.75%. Input material: central memory CD4+ T cells from blood. Every receptor here comes from a woman between 18 and 30 years old in good health.

The rearrangement uses TRBV30 and TRBJ2-7; TRBD1 matches at 7 bases. Trimming at V came to 5 bases and at J to 7 bases, leaving 8 bases not matched to a gene. Germline CDR1 GTSNPN, CDR2 SVGIG (reference sequence). This CDR3 is built from 12 residues. CDR3 DNA sequence: TGTGCCTGGGCAGGACAGGTTCGGGAGCAGTACTTC. Translation: CAWAGQVREQYF.

This clone occurred a few times. The gene calls are TRBV2 and TRBJ1-5, with a tentative D call TRBD1 (6 bases). The CDR3 spans 14 residues. V lost 8 bases and J lost 3, with 14 bases in between. Germline CDR1 is SNHLY and CDR2 is FYNNEI. As DNA, the CDR3 is TGTGCCAGCTCCCCGGGGGGGGCCAATCAGCCCCAGCATTTT. It yields the protein CASSPGGANQPQHF.

In this sample, this clone turned up a few times. The chain links TRBV30 to TRBJ2-1; no definite D call. Germline assignment: CDR1 GTSNPN and CDR2 SVGIG (reference sequence). Trimming pared 2 bases from V and 6 bases from J, leaving 8 bases between. CDR3 length equals 12 residues. CDR3 residues: CAWSKTSNEQFF. In nucleotides, the CDR3 is TGTGCCTGGAGTAAAACCAGCAATGAGCAGTTCTTC. The full variable domain, in which reference TRBV30 and TRBJ2-1 provide the parts outside the CDR3, is SQTIHQWPATLVQPVGSPLSLECTVEGTSNPNLYWYRQAAGRGLQLLFYSVGIGQISSEVPQNLSASRPQDRQFILSSKKLLLSDSGFYLCAWSKTSNEQFFGPGTRLTVL.

The chain couples TRBV29-1 to TRBJ1-1, with D unresolved. Germline V lookup: CDR1 SQVTM, CDR2 ANQGSEA. The CDR3 consists of 12 residues. V lost 7 bases, J lost 1 base, and 10 bases lay in between. The CDR3 sequence: CSGREGNTEAFF. The CDR3 DNA follows: TGCAGCGGGAGGGAGGGGAACACTGAAGCTTTCTTT.

The chain joins TRBV14 to TRBJ2-6; unclear D gene. V was trimmed by 1 base and J by 2 bases, leaving 9 bases between them. Germline CDR1 is SGHDN and CDR2 is FVKESK. There are 16 residues in the CDR3. Written as DNA, the CDR3 is TGTGCCAGCAGCCAAGTCCGGTCTCCTGGGGCCAACGTCCTGACTTTC. Its translation is CASSQVRSPGANVLTF.

Comment on this clone: Within the sample, other DNA sequences also encode this same CDR3. The chain is built from TRBV7-8 and TRBJ1-5; D not certain. The CDR3 sequence is 14 residues long. Germline V lookup: CDR1 SGHVS, CDR2 FQNEAQ. V lost 3 bases, J lost 4 bases, and 10 bases lay in between. Here the CDR3 DNA reads TGTGCCAGCAGCTTTGGTAGAAGAAATCAGCCCCAGCATTTT. It specifies CASSFGRRNQPQHF.

Many counts were recorded for this clone. The chain carries TRBV18 and TRBJ2-7, with 7 positions matching TRBD2. The germline gives CDR1 KGHSH, CDR2 LQKENI. Germline trimming cut 6 bases from V and 5 bases from J; bases unmatched to any gene: 13. CDR3 length: 15 amino acids. CDR3 bases: TGTGCCAGCTCGCGGGGGACCAGGGCGTGGGACGAGCAGTACTTC. Its translation is CASSRGTRAWDEQYF.

The chain is built from TRBV7-9 and TRBJ2-3; TRBD2 is a possible D gene (6 bases). The V and J ends lost 7 bases and 2 bases respectively, with 16 bases between them. Germline-derived CDR1 and CDR2 are SEHNR and FQNEAQ (reference sequence). The CDR3 is made up of 15 amino acids. The CDR3 bases are TGTGCCAGCATCTCGGCCGGGAGATCCACAGATACGCAGTATTTT. Its translation is CASISAGRSTDTQYF.

This clone has just a few counts. The chain recombines TRBV4-3 with TRBJ2-3; D call uncertain. Germline V CDR1 and CDR2: LGHNA, YSLEER. V was trimmed by 0 bases and J by 0 bases, leaving 10 bases between them. This CDR3 contains 16 residues. The CDR3 region has the DNA TGCGCCAGCAGCCAAGAACTGGGCCATAGCACAGATACGCAGTATTTT. It specifies CASSQELGHSTDTQYF.

This clone was seen a few times. The CDR3 loop reads CAWGTGINQPQHF. For the CDR3, the DNA is TGTGCCTGGGGGACAGGGATCAATCAGCCCCAGCATTTT. J is TRBJ1-5 and V is TRBV30, with TRBD1 identical over 9 bases. V was pared by 5 bases and J by 3 bases, with 2 bases of the junction left unmatched. From germline, CDR1 is GTSNPN and CDR2 SVGIG (reference sequence). The CDR3 sequence is 13 residues long. Looking up the rest from reference TRBV30 and TRBJ1-5 gives the full variable domain: SQTIHQWPATLVQPVGSPLSLECTVEGTSNPNLYWYRQAAGRGLQLLFYSVGIGQISSEVPQNLSASRPQDRQFILSSKKLLLSDSGFYLCAWGTGINQPQHFGDGTRLSIL.

V usage is TRBV27 and J usage is TRBJ1-4; D is unresolved. V lost 4 bases, J lost 7 bases, and 13 bases lay in between. CDR1 and CDR2 (germline): MNHEY, SMNVEV (reference sequence). This CDR3 has 14 amino acids. The DNA for the CDR3 is TGTGCCAGCAGTTCTGGACTGAAGGGTGAAAAACTGTTTTTT. As protein: CASSSGLKGEKLFF.

This clone was detected a few times. The chain couples TRBV7-2 to TRBJ2-3; no definite D call. CDR1 and CDR2 from the germline V gene are SGHTA and FQGNSA. V gave up 4 bases and J gave up 6 bases, with 8 bases separating them. The CDR3 is 12 residues long. CDR3 in DNA: TGTGCCAGCAGCTCCAGTCCGGATACGCAGTATTTT. This encodes CASSSSPDTQYF.

The rearrangement links TRBV7-2 to TRBJ1-2, with D possibly matching TRBD1 (6 bases). CDR1 and CDR2 (germline): SGHTA, FQGNSA. The V end lost 5 bases, the J end lost 6 bases, and 16 bases lay between the germline ends. The CDR3 loop spans 14 amino acids. The CDR3 sequence: CASSQPGRGNGYTF. In DNA form, the CDR3 reads TGTGCCAGCAGCCAACCCGGGAGGGGGAATGGCTACACCTTC.

There are a few counts of this clone. CDR3 region: CAWSRDINYGYTF. For the CDR3, the DNA is TGTGCCTGGAGTCGGGACATTAACTATGGCTACACCTTC. The chain carries TRBV30 and TRBJ1-2; D might be TRBD1 (6 bases). V was pared by 2 bases and J by 1 base, with 8 bases between. From germline, CDR1 is GTSNPN and CDR2 SVGIG (reference sequence). The CDR3 runs 13 residues. Based on the CDR3 plus reference TRBV30 and TRBJ1-2, the full variable domain is SQTIHQWPATLVQPVGSPLSLECTVEGTSNPNLYWYRQAAGRGLQLLFYSVGIGQISSEVPQNLSASRPQDRQFILSSKKLLLSDSGFYLCAWSRDINYGYTFGSGTRLTVV.

The V and J genes are TRBV30 and TRBJ2-2; the D gene is possibly TRBD2 (6 bases). The CDR3 is 15 residues long. Looked up from germline, CDR1 is GTSNPN and CDR2 is SVGIG (reference sequence). Trimming took off 0 bases at V and 3 bases at J, with 11 bases between the two ends. This chain's CDR3 is CAWSVLASDTGELFF. CDR3 nucleotides: TGTGCCTGGAGTGTACTGGCTAGCGACACCGGGGAGCTGTTTTTT.

The chain carries TRBV2 and TRBJ2-1, with 14 positions matching TRBD2. This CDR3 has 14 amino acids. In germline, CDR1 is SNHLY, CDR2 FYNNEI. The J segment lost 8 bases and the V segment lost 8 bases, leaving 5 bases of the junction unmatched. The CDR3 loop is CASSGLAGGHEQFF. The CDR3 DNA reads as TGTGCCAGCTCCGGACTAGCGGGAGGCCATGAGCAGTTCTTC.

J is TRBJ2-7 and V is TRBV18; TRBD1 agrees at 8 bases. Germline lookup yields CDR1 KGHSH and CDR2 LQKENI. The CDR3 runs to 15 residues. Trimming at V came to 8 bases and at J to 0 bases, leaving 9 bases not matched to a gene. This CDR3 reads CASRPGTGNSYEQYF. CDR3 sequence (DNA): TGTGCCAGCAGGCCCGGGACAGGTAACTCCTACGAGCAGTACTTC. Complete variable domain (other parts from reference TRBV18 and TRBJ2-7): NAGVMQNPRHLVRRRGQEARLRCSPMKGHSHVYWYRQLPEEGLKFMVYLQKENIIDESGMPKERFSAEFPKEGPSILRIQQVVRGDSAAYFCASRPGTGNSYEQYFGPGTRLTVT.

This clone was counted between two and nine times. V usage is TRBV29-1 and J usage is TRBJ2-6; possible D gene TRBD1, 6 bases. The CDR3 spans 15 residues. Germline V gene data show CDR1 as SQVTM and CDR2 as ANQGSEA. V gave up 4 bases and J gave up 0 bases, with 10 bases separating them. The CDR3: CSVAGQYSGANVLTF. CDR3 bases: TGCAGCGTTGCAGGACAGTACTCTGGGGCCAACGTCCTGACTTTC.

V usage is TRBV18 and J usage is TRBJ2-6; 7 nucleotides line up with TRBD1. CDR1 and CDR2 (germline): KGHSH, LQKENI. This CDR3 is built from 16 residues. With V trimmed by 3 bases and J by 4 bases, 6 bases remained unmatched. The chain's CDR3 is CASSPPGGSGANVLTF. The CDR3 DNA reads as TGTGCCAGCTCACCGCCAGGGGGATCCGGGGCCAACGTCCTGACTTTC.

The chain links TRBV7-9 to TRBJ1-5; D perhaps matches TRBD1 (5 bases). The germline CDR1 and CDR2 sequences are SEHNR and FQNEAQ (reference sequence). The V end was cut by 3 bases, the J end by 6 bases, with 12 bases between. CDR3 length equals 14 residues. CDR3 residues: CASSFVREGQPQHF. The CDR3 nucleotides are TGTGCCAGCAGCTTCGTCAGGGAGGGTCAGCCCCAGCATTTT.

The chain joins TRBV9 to TRBJ2-3; no reliable D call. The V and J ends lost 0 bases and 2 bases respectively, with 10 bases between them. Looked up from germline, CDR1 is SGDLS and CDR2 is YYNGEE. The CDR3 sequence is 15 residues long. The CDR3 protein is CASSVVTGFTDTQYF. CDR3 nucleotide sequence: TGTGCCAGCAGCGTAGTAACGGGTTTCACAGATACGCAGTATTTT.